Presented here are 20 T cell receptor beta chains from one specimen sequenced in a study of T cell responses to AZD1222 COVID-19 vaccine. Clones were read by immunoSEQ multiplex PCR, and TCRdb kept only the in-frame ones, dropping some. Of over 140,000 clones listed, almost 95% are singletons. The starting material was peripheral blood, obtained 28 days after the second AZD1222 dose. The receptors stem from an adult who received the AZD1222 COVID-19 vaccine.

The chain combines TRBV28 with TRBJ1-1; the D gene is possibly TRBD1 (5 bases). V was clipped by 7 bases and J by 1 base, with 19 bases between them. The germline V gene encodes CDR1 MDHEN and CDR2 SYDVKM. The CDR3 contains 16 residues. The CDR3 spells CASTIGRGAGNTEAFF. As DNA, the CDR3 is TGTGCCAGCACTATCGGAAGAGGGGCCGGGAACACTGAAGCTTTCTTT.

Here the CDR3 reads CASSVKGQVLRAFF. The DNA for the CDR3 is TGTGCCAGCAGCGTAAAAGGGCAGGTATTAAGAGCTTTCTTT. The rearrangement uses TRBV21-1 and TRBJ1-1. TRBV21-1 is marked as a pseudogene. This CDR3 has 14 residues.

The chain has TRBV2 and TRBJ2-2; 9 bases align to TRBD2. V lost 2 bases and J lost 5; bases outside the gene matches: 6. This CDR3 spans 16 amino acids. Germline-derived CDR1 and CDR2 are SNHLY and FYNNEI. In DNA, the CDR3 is TGTGCCAGCAGTGAATTAGGGCTAGCGGGAACCGGGGAGCTGTTTTTT. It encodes CASSELGLAGTGELFF.

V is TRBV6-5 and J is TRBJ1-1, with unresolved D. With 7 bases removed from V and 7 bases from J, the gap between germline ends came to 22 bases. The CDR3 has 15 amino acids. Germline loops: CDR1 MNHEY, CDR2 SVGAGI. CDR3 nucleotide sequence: TGTGCCAGCAACTCCGGACTTCTCCGTAAAGGTGAAGCTTTCTTT. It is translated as CASNSGLLRKGEAFF.

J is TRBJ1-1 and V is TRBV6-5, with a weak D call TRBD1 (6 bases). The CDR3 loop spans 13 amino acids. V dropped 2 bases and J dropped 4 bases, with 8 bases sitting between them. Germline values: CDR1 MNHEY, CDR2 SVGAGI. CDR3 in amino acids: CASSYADSTEAFF. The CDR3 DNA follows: TGTGCCAGCAGTTACGCGGACAGCACTGAAGCTTTCTTT.

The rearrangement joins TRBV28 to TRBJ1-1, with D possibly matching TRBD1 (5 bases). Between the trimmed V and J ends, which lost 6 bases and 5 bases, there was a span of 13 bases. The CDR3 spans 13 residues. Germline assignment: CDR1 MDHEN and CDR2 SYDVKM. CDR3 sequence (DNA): TGTGCCAGCAGCCAAGGCGGGGGAACTGAAGCTTTCTTT. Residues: CASSQGGGTEAFF.

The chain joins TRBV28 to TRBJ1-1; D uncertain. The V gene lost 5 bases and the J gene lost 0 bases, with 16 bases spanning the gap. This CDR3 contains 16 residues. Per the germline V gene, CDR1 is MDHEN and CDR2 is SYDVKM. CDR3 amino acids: CASSPPQSVMNTEAFF. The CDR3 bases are TGTGCCAGCAGTCCCCCACAGAGCGTCATGAACACTGAAGCTTTCTTT.

CDR3 coding DNA: TGTGCCAGCAGTGCGGAGCCTCCCTTTAGCAATCAGCCCCAGCATTTT. Protein: CASSAEPPFSNQPQHF. The J gene is TRBJ1-5, the V gene TRBV6-2 or TRBV6-3, with unresolved D. Deletions cut 5 bases from V and 0 bases from J, with 14 bases between. Germline V gives CDR1 MNHEY, CDR2 SVGEGT. CDR3 length: 16 residues.

The CDR3 coding sequence is TGCGCCAGCAAGAGGACCCGACTTTCGACCACAAACCTGGAGGGGGGCACAGATACGCAGTATTTT. It encodes CASKRTRLSTTNLEGGTDTQYF. V usage is TRBV5-1 and J usage is TRBJ2-3; D tentatively fits TRBD1 or TRBD2 (6 bases each). The CDR3 loop spans 22 amino acids. V was pared by 6 bases and J by 1 base, with 36 bases between. Looked up from germline, CDR1 is SGHRS and CDR2 is YFSETQ.

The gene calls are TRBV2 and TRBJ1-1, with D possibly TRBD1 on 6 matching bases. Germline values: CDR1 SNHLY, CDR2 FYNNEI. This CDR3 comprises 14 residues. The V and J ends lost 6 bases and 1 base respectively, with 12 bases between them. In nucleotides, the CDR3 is TGTGCCAGCAGGGCACGAGGGGGGAACACTGAAGCTTTCTTT. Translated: CASRARGGNTEAFF.

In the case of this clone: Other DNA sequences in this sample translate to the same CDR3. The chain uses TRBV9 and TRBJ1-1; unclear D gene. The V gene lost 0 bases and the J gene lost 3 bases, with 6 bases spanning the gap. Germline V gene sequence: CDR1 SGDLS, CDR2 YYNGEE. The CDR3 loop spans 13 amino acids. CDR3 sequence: CASSVAGDTEAFF. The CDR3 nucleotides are TGTGCCAGCAGCGTAGCCGGGGACACTGAAGCTTTCTTT.

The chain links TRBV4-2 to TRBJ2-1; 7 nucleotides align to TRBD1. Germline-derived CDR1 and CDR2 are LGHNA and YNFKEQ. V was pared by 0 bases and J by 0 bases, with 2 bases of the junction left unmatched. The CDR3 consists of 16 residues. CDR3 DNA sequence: TGTGCCAGCAGCCAAGAGGGACAGAGCTCCTACAATGAGCAGTTCTTC. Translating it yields CASSQEGQSSYNEQFF.

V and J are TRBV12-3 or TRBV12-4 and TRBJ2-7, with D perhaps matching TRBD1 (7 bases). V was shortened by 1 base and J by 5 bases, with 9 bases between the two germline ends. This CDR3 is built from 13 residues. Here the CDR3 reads CASSLGRGDEQYF. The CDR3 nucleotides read TGTGCCAGCAGTTTAGGCAGGGGGGACGAGCAGTACTTC.

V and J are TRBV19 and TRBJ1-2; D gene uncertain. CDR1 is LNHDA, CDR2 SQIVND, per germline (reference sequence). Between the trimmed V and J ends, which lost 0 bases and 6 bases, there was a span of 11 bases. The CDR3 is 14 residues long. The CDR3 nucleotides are TGTGCCAGTAGTATAGATCGGGGAGGAGATGGCTACACCTTC. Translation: CASSIDRGGDGYTF.

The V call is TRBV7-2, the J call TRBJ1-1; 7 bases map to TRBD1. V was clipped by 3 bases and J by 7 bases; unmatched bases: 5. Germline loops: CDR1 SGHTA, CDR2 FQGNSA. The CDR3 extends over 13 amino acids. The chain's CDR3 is CASSFRQGGEAFF. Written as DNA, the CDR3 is TGTGCCAGCAGCTTTCGACAGGGTGGTGAAGCTTTCTTT.

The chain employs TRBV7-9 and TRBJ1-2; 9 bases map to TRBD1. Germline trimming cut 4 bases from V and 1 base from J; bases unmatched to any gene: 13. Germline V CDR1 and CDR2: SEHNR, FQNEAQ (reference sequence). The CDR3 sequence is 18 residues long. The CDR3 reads CASSWDREWAGNNYGYTF. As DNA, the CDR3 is TGTGCCAGCAGCTGGGACAGGGAGTGGGCTGGGAATAACTATGGCTACACCTTC.

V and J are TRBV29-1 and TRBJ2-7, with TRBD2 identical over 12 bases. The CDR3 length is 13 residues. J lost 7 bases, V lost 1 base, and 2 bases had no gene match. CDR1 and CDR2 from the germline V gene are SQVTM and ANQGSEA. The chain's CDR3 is CSVEGLAGVEQYF. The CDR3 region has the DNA TGCAGCGTTGAAGGACTAGCGGGAGTGGAGCAGTACTTC.

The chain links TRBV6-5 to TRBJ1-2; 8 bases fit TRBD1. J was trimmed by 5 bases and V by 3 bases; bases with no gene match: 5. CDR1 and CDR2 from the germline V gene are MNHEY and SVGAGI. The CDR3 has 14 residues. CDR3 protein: CASSYPRGQYGYTF. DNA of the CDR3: TGTGCCAGCAGTTATCCCAGGGGGCAGTATGGCTACACCTTC.

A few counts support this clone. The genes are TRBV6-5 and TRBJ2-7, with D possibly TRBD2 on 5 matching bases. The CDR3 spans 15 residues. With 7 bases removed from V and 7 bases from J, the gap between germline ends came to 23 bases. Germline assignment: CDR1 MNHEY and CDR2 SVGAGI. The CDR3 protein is CASTEGPGSYDEQYF. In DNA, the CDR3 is TGTGCCAGCACCGAAGGTCCGGGGTCCTACGATGAGCAGTACTTC.

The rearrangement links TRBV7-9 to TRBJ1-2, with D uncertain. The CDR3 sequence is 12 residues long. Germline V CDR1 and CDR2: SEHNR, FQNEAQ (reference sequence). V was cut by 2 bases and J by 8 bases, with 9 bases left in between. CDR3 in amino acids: CASSLSGVGYTF. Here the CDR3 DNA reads TGTGCCAGCAGCTTATCCGGGGTGGGCTACACCTTC.